Sequencing of this T cell receptor (beta chain) was carried out in a study of blood T cell repertoires in COVID-19. Turning to the study itself: Samples of COVID-19 (acute and convalescent) were obtained from the United States, Italy and Spain. PBMCs, B-cell-depleted T cells, or T cells were the source of the cDNA or gDNA that made up the material.

In the study's own analysis: Scientists estimated how many nucleated cells there were by amplifying reference gene primers. This table comes from immunoSEQ multiplex PCR, and its TCRdb copy is limited to in-frame clones, with some not included. V and J calls and clone size are those listed in that table; D and trimming were worked out from the DNA. The table has 250,000 to 350,000 clones, around 85% seen once. Patients of the Seattle cohort, enrolled during active infection, were followed longitudinally. This clonotype was sampled from a human donor with COVID-19, enrolled during active disease. The donor label of this sample is uncertain. The sample comprised peripheral blood.

The CDR3 loop reads CASSRPGLSYEQYF. CDR3 nucleotide sequence: TGTGCCAGTAGTAGGCCAGGCCTCTCCTACGAGCAGTACTTC. The chain joins TRBV19 to TRBJ2-7; no firm D call. Trimming pared 4 bases from V and 0 bases from J, leaving 10 bases between. CDR3 length: 14 amino acids. CDR1 is LNHDA, CDR2 SQIVND, per germline (reference sequence).